This T cell receptor beta chain was recovered during a study of blood T cell repertoires in COVID-19. Repertoires were generated with immunoSEQ multiplex PCR, while TCRdb's copy carries only in-frame clones and drops some. The repertoire consists of about 280,000 clones, with around 90% occurring once and the leading ten covering 1.7%. This CDR3 is built from 15 residues. J gave up 5 bases and V 6 bases, and 9 bases lay outside the gene matches. Germline assignment: CDR1 MNHEY and CDR2 SMNVEV (reference sequence). The clonotype was recovered from a young woman with acute COVID-19. The specimen sequenced was PBMCs or T cells enriched from blood (not recorded which). The chain employs TRBV27 and TRBJ1-5, with 8 bases that match TRBD1. CDR3 DNA: TGTGCCAGCAGCCCCTCTCCAGGGGGCCATCAGCCCCAGCATTTT. It translates to CASSPSPGGHQPQHF.